Below, 5 T cell receptor beta chains from the same sample are listed, as sequenced in a study of blood T cell repertoires in COVID-19. Measured with immunoSEQ multiplex PCR; TCRdb has only the in-frame clones, and not every one. The profile covers approximately 270,000 clones, with approximately 85% appearing a single time and approximately 2% taken by the ten largest. Sequencing was done on a sample of PBMCs or T cells enriched from blood (not recorded which). The receptors come from a woman in her forties or fifties who had recovered from COVID-19.

The V and J genes are TRBV10-3 and TRBJ2-1; D unresolved. The V gene lost 4 bases and the J gene lost 2 bases, with 9 bases spanning the gap. The V gene's germline CDR1 is ENHRY and CDR2 SYGVKD. This CDR3 has 14 amino acids. DNA for the CDR3: TGTGCCATCAGTGCTATAGGAGCCTACAATGAGCAGTTCTTC. This translates into CAISAIGAYNEQFF.

The chain is built from TRBV5-4 and TRBJ2-5; 9 bases map to TRBD1. The junction had 8 bases not matched to a gene; V was cut back by 3 bases and J by 5 bases. The CDR3 is made up of 15 amino acids. Germline CDR1 SGHNT, CDR2 YYREEE (reference sequence). The CDR3 DNA reads TGTGCCAGCAGCTCGACCCCCGGACAGGGGGAGACCCAGTACTTC. Translation: CASSSTPGQGETQYF.

The chain employs TRBV27 and TRBJ2-2, with D possibly matching TRBD1 (6 bases). Germline V lookup: CDR1 MNHEY, CDR2 SMNVEV (reference sequence). Trimming stripped 6 bases from V and 0 bases from J, with 8 bases between. The CDR3 contains 14 residues. CDR3 in DNA: TGTGCCAGCAGGACAGGACCGAACACCGGGGAGCTGTTTTTT. It yields the protein CASRTGPNTGELFF.

The chain couples TRBV19 to TRBJ1-2, with TRBD1 identical over 8 bases. This CDR3 region has 14 residues. V shed 7 bases, J shed 10 bases, and the junction held 14 bases outside the gene matches. Per the germline V gene, CDR1 is LNHDA and CDR2 is SQIVND (reference sequence). In DNA, the CDR3 is TGTGCCAGTAAAAGCGCTGGACAGGGAGAGATCTACACCTTC. Translation: CASKSAGQGEIYTF. Together with reference TRBV19 and TRBJ1-2, the CDR3 gives the full variable domain: DGGITQSPKYLFRKEGQNVTLSCEQNLNHDAMYWYRQDPGQGLRLIYYSQIVNDFQKGDIAEGYSVSREKKESFPLTVTSAQKNPTAFYLCASKSAGQGEIYTFGSGTRLTVV.

The V and J genes are TRBV27 and TRBJ1-1; D might be TRBD1 (5 bases). CDR1 MNHEY and CDR2 SMNVEV come from the germline V gene (reference sequence). There are 14 residues in the CDR3. Between the trimmed V and J ends, which lost 6 bases and 4 bases, there was a span of 15 bases. The CDR3 DNA follows: TGTGCCAGCAGACTGGCGGGGGTAGGCACTGAAGCTTTCTTT. It is translated as CASRLAGVGTEAFF.